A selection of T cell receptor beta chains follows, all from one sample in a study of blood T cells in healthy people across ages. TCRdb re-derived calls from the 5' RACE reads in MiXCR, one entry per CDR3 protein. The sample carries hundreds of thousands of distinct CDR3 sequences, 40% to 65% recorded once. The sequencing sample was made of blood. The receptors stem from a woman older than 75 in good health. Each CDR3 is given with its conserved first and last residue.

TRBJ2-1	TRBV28	CAHRQGASYNEQFF
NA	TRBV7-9	CASSLAVSEQYF
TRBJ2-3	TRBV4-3	CASRQTGGRDTQYF
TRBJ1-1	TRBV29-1	CSVEGNTEAFF
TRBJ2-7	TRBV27	CASSLLAQMGSYEQYF
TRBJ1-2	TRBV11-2	CASSLAGQGNYGYTF
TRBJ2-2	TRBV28	CASSFTSASGELFF
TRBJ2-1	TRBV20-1	CSALEIVSGSNEQFF
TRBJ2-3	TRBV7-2	CASSFTGGGTDTQYF
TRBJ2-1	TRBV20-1	CSARDRAGVYNEQFF
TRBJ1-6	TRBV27	CASSVGQPYSPLHF
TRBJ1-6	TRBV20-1	CSADRQDSYNSPLHF
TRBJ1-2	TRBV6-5	CASSETGVYDYTF
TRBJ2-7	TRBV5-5	CASSFRDPLSYEQYF
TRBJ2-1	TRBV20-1	CSAIPQTGALLNEQFF
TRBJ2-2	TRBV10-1	CASSGDSYTGELFF
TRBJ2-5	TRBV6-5	CASSYSSLGAETQYF
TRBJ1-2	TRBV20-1	CSARDRTGGYYGYTF
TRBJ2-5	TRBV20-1	CSTWTRETRYF
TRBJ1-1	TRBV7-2	CASSLGGRGPTEAFF
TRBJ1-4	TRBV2	CASSMTGKGGEKLFF
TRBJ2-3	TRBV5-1	CASYSGVDVDTQYF
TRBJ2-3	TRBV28	CASRPRLRQSRTDTQYF
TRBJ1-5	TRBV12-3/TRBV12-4	CASSPDRDTNQPQHF
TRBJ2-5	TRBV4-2	CASSQGSIDQETQYF
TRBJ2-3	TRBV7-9	CASTPPRAGTSTDTQYF
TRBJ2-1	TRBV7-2	CASRLAGRGEQFF
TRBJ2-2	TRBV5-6	CASSQRRTANTGELFF
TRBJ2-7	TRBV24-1	CATSEQNPRYEQYF
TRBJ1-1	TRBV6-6	CASCKRTVLMNTEAFF
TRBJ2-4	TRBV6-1	CASSEAGTSGSKAKNIQYF
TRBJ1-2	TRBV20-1	CSARDPPTGPYGYTF
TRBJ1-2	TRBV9	CASSAGGQLNYGYTF
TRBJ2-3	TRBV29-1	CSVGDWTGGFYGTDAQYF
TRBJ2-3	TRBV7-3	CASSRLGGPDTQYF
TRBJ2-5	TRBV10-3	CAIRGRTSGRTNEQYF
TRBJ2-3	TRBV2	CASNLLAGGTDTQYF